This TCR beta chain stems from a study of T cells in Graves' hyperthyroidism and ophthalmopathy. Study conclusions and caveats: The authors' 13 V-J model separated ophthalmopathy from stable hyperthyroidism.

This CDR3 contains 12 residues. Germline V gene lookup returns CDR1 MDHEN and CDR2 SYDVKM. Between the trimmed V and J ends, which lost 10 bases and 0 bases, there was a span of 9 bases. Using RNA transcripts as the source, TCR beta CDR3 regions were amplified. When the TCR CDR3 underwent first-round RT-PCR, the HTBI primer set was used. TCRdb ran MiXCR on the multiplex PCR reads and lists one entry per CDR3 protein. The data hold about 590,000 distinct CDR3 sequences, with 13% to 15% observed a single time. Each person with ophthalmopathy scored at least 3 on the Clinical Activity Score, reached NOSPECS grade 4 or higher, and had been ill under 3 months. Diagnoses were made from clinical symptoms, serum measures (thyroxine and TRAb), thyroid ultrasound and orbital computed tomography. This clonotype was seen many times. Its antigen is currently unknown.

Sequencing was performed on blood. The J gene is TRBJ1-2, the V gene TRBV28, with D hard to call. The TCR was taken from a woman under 30 with Graves' ophthalmopathy. The CDR3: CAIRRTNYGYTF. For the CDR3, the DNA is TGTGCCATCCGACGGACTAACTATGGCTACACCTTC.